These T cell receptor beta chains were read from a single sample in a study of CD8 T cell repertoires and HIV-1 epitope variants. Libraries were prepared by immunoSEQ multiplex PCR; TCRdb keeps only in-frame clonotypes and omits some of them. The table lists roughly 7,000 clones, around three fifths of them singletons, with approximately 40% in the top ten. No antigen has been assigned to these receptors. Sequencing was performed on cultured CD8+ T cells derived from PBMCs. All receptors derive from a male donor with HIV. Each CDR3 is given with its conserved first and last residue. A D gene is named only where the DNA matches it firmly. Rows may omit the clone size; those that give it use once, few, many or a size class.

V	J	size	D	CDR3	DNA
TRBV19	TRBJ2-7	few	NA	CASSTGLKYEQYF	TGTGCCAGTAGTACGGGTCTTAAGTACGAGCAGTACTTC
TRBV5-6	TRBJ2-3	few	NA	CASSPTRDNTDTQYF	TGTGCCAGCAGCCCAACCCGGGACAACACAGATACGCAGTATTTT
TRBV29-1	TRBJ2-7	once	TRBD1	CSVEVGDRAYEQYF	TGCAGCGTTGAAGTGGGGGACAGGGCCTACGAGCAGTACTTC
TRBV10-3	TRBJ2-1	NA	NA	CAISDPTGEQFF	TGTGCCATCAGTGACCCAACAGGGGAGCAGTTCTTC
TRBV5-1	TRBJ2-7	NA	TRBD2	CASSLTSGKYEQYF	TGCGCCAGCAGCTTGACTAGCGGAAAGTACGAGCAGTACTTC
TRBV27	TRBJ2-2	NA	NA	CASSTRQSMRELFF	TGTGCCAGCAGTACAAGACAGTCCATGAGGGAGCTGTTTTTT
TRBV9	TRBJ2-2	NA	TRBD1	CASSVHRDRDTGELFF	TGTGCCAGCAGCGTTCACCGGGACAGAGACACCGGGGAGCTGTTTTTT
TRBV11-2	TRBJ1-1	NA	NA	CASSLEGENTEAFF	TGTGCCAGCAGCTTAGAAGGGGAGAACACTGAAGCTTTCTTT
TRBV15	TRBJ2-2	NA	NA	CATSVGANTGELFF	TGTGCCACCAGTGTAGGGGCGAACACCGGGGAGCTGTTTTTT
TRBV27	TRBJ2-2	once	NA	CASRQVSGPWDTGELFF	TGTGCCAGCAGACAAGTTTCGGGGCCCTGGGACACCGGGGAGCTGTTTTTT
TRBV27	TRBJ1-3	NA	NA	CASKSGPLSGNTIYF	TGTGCCAGCAAAAGCGGGCCCCTCTCTGGAAACACCATATATTTT
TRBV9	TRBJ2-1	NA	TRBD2	CASSKIAGDEQFF	TGTGCCAGCAGCAAAATAGCGGGAGATGAGCAGTTCTTC
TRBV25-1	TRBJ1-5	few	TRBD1	CASSGTGDQPQHF	TGTGCCAGCAGCGGGACAGGGGACCAGCCCCAGCATTTT
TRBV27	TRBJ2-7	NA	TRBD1	CASSLGTGVYEQYF	TGTGCCAGCAGTTTAGGGACAGGGGTCTACGAGCAGTACTTC
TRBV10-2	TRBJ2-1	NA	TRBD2	CASSVPSGLYNEQFF	TGCGCCAGCAGTGTCCCTAGCGGCCTCTACAATGAGCAGTTCTTC
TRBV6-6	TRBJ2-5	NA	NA	CASSPEGGETQYF	TGTGCCAGCAGCCCCGAGGGCGGAGAGACCCAGTACTTC
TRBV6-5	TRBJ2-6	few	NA	CASTLVSGANVLTF	TGTGCCAGCACCTTAGTATCTGGGGCCAACGTCCTGACTTTC
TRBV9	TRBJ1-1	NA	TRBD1	CASSSSRDRGHEAFF	TGTGCCAGCAGCTCGTCCCGGGACAGGGGGCATGAAGCTTTCTTT
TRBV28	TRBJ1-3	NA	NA	CASSLVQNTGNTIYF	TGTGCCAGCAGTTTAGTCCAGAATACTGGAAACACCATATATTTT
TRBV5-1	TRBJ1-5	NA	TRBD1	CASSPTGHQPQHF	TGCGCCAGCAGCCCGACAGGGCATCAGCCCCAGCATTTT
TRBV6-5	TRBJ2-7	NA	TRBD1	CASSLTGSFTYEQYF	TGTGCCAGCAGCCTGACAGGGTCATTTACCTACGAGCAGTACTTC
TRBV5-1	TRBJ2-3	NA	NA	CASSLRARRGLAGTDTQYF	TGCGCCAGCAGCTTGAGGGCGAGGAGGGGGCTAGCGGGCACAGATACGCAGTATTTT
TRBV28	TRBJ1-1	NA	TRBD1	CASSWDRATEAFF	TGTGCCAGCAGTTGGGACAGGGCCACTGAAGCTTTCTTT
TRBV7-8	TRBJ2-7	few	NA	CASSPVVTGEQYF	TGTGCCAGCAGCCCCGTCGTTACCGGAGAGCAGTACTTC
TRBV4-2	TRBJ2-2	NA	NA	CASSQDSGERRAGELFF	TGTGCCAGCAGCCAAGATTCGGGGGAGAGGCGGGCCGGGGAGCTGTTTTTT
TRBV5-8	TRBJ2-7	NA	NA	CASTRWAQGSDEQYF	TGTGCCAGCACCCGTTGGGCGCAGGGGTCGGACGAGCAGTACTTC
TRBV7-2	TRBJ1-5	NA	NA	CASRAGTQPQHF	TGTGCCAGCAGAGCGGGGACTCAGCCCCAGCATTTT
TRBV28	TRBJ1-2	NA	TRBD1	CASSQDRGDYGYTF	TGTGCCAGCAGCCAGGACAGGGGTGACTATGGCTACACCTTC